This TCR beta chain was captured in a study of T cell responses to AZD1222 COVID-19 vaccine. On this clone: Its antigen is unknown.

Germline V lookup: CDR1 SQVTM, CDR2 ANQGSEA. The ends lost 7 bases at V and 4 bases at J; junction bases unmatched: 4. CDR3 length: 12 residues. Study-wide findings and caveats: When two AZD1222 doses had been given, Spike-specific TCR breadth and depth rose. Spike as a whole was targeted by vaccine-associated CD4 TCRs, dominant at 160-218 and 743-854.

Profiling relied on immunoSEQ multiplex PCR, and the TCRdb table lists in-frame clones only, not all of them. The sample yields under 170,000 clones, 75% to 95% seen once. The sequence derives from an adult who received the AZD1222 COVID-19 vaccine. The material was peripheral blood, obtained 28 days after the second AZD1222 dose. The chain couples TRBV29-1 to TRBJ2-5, with TRBD2 matching over 9 bases. CDR3 nucleotide sequence: TGCAGCGGAGCGGGAGGTGGAGAGACCCAGTACTTC. Its translation is CSGAGGGETQYF. The full variable domain, with the rest looked up from reference TRBV29-1 and TRBJ2-5, is SAVISQKPSRDICQRGTSLTIQCQVDSQVTMMFWYRQQPGQSLTLIATANQGSEATYESGFVIDKFPISRPNLTFSTLTVSNMSPEDSSIYLCSGAGGGETQYFGPGTRLLVL.